The source of this T cell receptor beta chain is a study of graft-versus-host responses after intestinal transplantation (dated by TCRdb to the early 2020s). The study in broad terms: Multivisceral, liver-intestinal, or isolated intestinal transplants were received by the recipients. Every recipient was given anti-thymocyte globulin induction, followed by 2 to 3 years of maintenance tacrolimus and steroids. Bulk TCR-beta CDR3 sequencing was used to track graft-versus-host and host-versus-graft alloreactive T cell clones in the graft, circulation and bone marrow after intestinal transplantation. Alloreactive clones were identified by sequencing pre-transplant mixed lymphocyte reaction products and comparing these products with unstimulated pre-transplant donor and recipient T cells. The cohort enrolled 20 to 30 intestinal transplant recipients including one retransplant, and a few patients lacking pretransplant specimens were excluded. Donor T cell macrochimerism was defined as a peak of at least 4% donor T cells among recipient peripheral blood mononuclear cells. Rather than being sequenced by the commercial service, samples from a few later patients were sequenced in-house on an Illumina MiSeq and processed with MiXCR.

The library was obtained by the immunoSEQ multiplex PCR assay. In most patients, genomic DNA was isolated using the Qiagen DNeasy Blood and Tissue Kit and sent frozen to Adaptive Biotechnologies for TCR sequencing. For most patients, high-throughput TCR-beta CDR3 sequencing of genomic DNA was performed by Adaptive Biotechnologies. Processing in the source paper ran as follows. Adaptive's ImmunoSEQ software was the source of the TCR sequencing data for 15 to 20 patients, while a few other patients were processed with MiXCR and VDJtools. To correct CD4 versus CD8 sorting errors, sequences present in both subsets at a frequency ratio below 5:1 were removed. Because the origin of CDR3 nucleotide sequences shared between donor and recipient could not be assigned, those sequences were removed. At least 2-fold expansion over unstimulated cells and a minimum CFSE-low frequency of 0.002% (template counts) or 0.001% (read counts) were required for clones to be classified as alloreactive. Clones detected in sequenced pre-transplant spleen, lymph node, or MLR CFSE-low populations of the donor or recipient were defined as mappable. The cumulative frequency of alloreactive clones was calculated as a percentage of all sequences, weighted by copy number. TCRdb limited this immuneACCESS table to in-frame rearrangements with V and J called. A share of clones is missing; checked studies link under half to unresolved V genes, and the rest is unexplained. D and trimming were read from the DNA, whereas the V and J calls and clone size are those reported in that table. The sample includes about 78,000 clones, with nearly 90% observed a single time. The leading ten clones occupy 4% to 5% of the sample.

The sample's time point label, in plain terms: cells obtained before transplantation from donor or recipient. CD3+CD4+ and CD3+CD8+ populations were FACS-sorted from unstimulated pre-transplant donor and recipient cells taken from spleen or lymph nodes. With respect to this clone: Its antigen remains undetermined. The record has no base qualities; no much larger clone is one base away.

Ends trimmed: V by 4 bases, J by 10 bases; bases unmatched to a gene: 10. Measured from the cysteine to the phenylalanine, the CDR3 is 15 residues long. The retained sequence is limited to the CDR3, 45 bases, with the frame set at the first base. The germline V gene sets CDR1 to SGHVS and CDR2 to FNYEAQ. Broad study findings and their caveats: High GvH to HvG T cell clonal ratios were observed in the allografts of patients with donor T cell macrochimerism. Conclusions were limited by the relatively low number and heterogeneity of intestinal transplant patients. Early after transplant, declines in HvG clones were associated with peak levels of circulating GvH clones. GvH clones were detected in recipient bone marrow, and some of these GvH clones were observed earlier in ileal mucosa or blood, consistent with an intestinal mucosal origin.

The TCR comes from a human donor who was the organ donor for an intestinal transplant. The chain joins TRBV7-6 to TRBJ2-1, and 10 bases in between align with TRBD1. The source material was unstimulated CD8+ T cells sorted from spleen or lymph node cells, sampled before transplant. The CDR3 region has the sequence CASSWSGTGVREQFF. The bases are TGTGCCAGCAGCTGGAGCGGGACAGGGGTTCGGGAGCAGTTCTTC.